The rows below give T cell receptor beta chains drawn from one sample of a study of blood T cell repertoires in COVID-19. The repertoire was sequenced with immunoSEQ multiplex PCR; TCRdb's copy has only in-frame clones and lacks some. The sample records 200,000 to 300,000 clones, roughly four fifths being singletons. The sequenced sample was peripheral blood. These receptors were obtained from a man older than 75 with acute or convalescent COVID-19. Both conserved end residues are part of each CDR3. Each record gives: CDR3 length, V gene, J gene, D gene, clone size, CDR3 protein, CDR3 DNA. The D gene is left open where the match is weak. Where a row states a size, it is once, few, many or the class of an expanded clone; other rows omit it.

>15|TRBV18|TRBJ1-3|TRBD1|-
CASSSGTGSGNTIYF
TGTGCCAGCTCTTCCGGGACAGGCTCTGGAAACACCATATATTTT
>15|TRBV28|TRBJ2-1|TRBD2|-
CASSQTGGRRAGQFF
TGTGCCAGCAGTCAAACGGGGGGTCGGAGAGCGGGGCAGTTCTTC
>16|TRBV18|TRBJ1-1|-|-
CASSRGGTDMNTEAFF
TGTGCCAGCTCACGAGGCGGGACTGACATGAACACTGAAGCTTTCTTT
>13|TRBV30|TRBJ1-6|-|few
CAWSETDNSPLHF
TGTGCCTGGAGTGAGACAGATAATTCACCCCTCCACTTT
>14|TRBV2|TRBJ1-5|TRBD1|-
CASNAGTVDQPQHF
TGTGCCAGCAATGCCGGGACAGTAGATCAGCCCCAGCATTTT
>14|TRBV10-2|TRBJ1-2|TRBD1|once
CASSGQGASYGYTF
TGCGCCAGCAGTGGGCAGGGGGCCTCCTATGGCTACACCTTC
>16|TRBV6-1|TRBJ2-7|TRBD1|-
CASSERDRLSSYEQYF
TGTGCCAGCAGTGAAAGGGACAGGTTAAGCTCCTACGAGCAGTACTTC
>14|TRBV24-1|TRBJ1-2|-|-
CATSERGAFDGYTF
TGTGCCACCAGTGAGCGGGGGGCTTTCGATGGCTACACCTTC
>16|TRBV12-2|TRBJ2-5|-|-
CASRFPLAGALETQYF
TGTGCAAGTCGCTTCCCGCTAGCGGGTGCGTTGGAGACCCAGTACTTC
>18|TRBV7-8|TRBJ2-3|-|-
CASSLAFYGSSRTDTQYF
TGTGCCAGCAGCTTAGCGTTCTACGGGAGCAGCCGCACAGATACGCAGTATTTT
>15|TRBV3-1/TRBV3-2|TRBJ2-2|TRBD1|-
CASSRGTGGIGELFF
TGTGCCAGCAGCCGAGGGACAGGGGGAATTGGGGAGCTGTTTTTT
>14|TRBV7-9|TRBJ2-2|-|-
CASSLAGITGELFF
TGTGCCAGCAGCTTGGCAGGTATTACCGGGGAGCTGTTTTTT
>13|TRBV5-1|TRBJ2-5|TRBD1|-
CASSPGQEETQYF
TGCGCCAGCAGCCCCGGACAGGAAGAGACCCAGTACTTC
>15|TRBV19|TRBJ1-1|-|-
CASSSVPGGSVEAFF
TGTGCCAGTAGTTCCGTCCCGGGAGGTTCCGTAGAAGCTTTCTTT
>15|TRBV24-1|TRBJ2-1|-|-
CATSDLTGKDNEQFF
TGTGCCACCAGTGATTTAACAGGGAAAGACAATGAGCAGTTCTTC
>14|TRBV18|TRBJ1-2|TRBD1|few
CASSVTGAVWGYTF
TGTGCCAGCTCCGTCACAGGGGCCGTCTGGGGCTACACCTTC
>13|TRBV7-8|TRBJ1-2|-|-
CASSPTYGYGYTF
TGTGCCAGCAGCCCCACCTACGGGTATGGCTACACCTTC
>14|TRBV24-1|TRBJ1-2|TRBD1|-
CATSDRQGGNGYTF
TGTGCCACCAGTGACCGACAGGGGGGAAATGGCTACACCTTC
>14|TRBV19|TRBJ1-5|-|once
CASKDFYSNQPQHF
TGTGCCAGTAAAGACTTTTATAGCAATCAGCCCCAGCATTTT
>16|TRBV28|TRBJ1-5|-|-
CASSLLQGWANQPQHF
TGTGCCAGCAGTCTCCTGCAGGGGTGGGCCAATCAGCCCCAGCATTTT
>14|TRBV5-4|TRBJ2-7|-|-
CASSLEKQNYEQYF
TGTGCCAGCAGCTTGGAAAAGCAAAACTACGAGCAGTACTTC
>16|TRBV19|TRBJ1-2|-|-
CASRLGWQGSPDGYTF
TGTGCCAGTAGACTCGGATGGCAGGGGTCCCCCGATGGCTACACCTTC
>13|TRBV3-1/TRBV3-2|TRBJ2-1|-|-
CASSRPSQGWQFF
TGTGCCAGCAGCCGGCCCTCCCAGGGCTGGCAGTTCTTC
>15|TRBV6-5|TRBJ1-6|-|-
CASSYSQRYNSPLHF
TGTGCCAGCAGTTACTCGCAGCGATATAATTCACCCCTCCACTTT
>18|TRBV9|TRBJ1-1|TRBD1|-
CASSERATGTGVNTEAFF
TGTGCCAGCAGCGAGAGGGCAACCGGGACAGGGGTCAACACTGAAGCTTTCTTT
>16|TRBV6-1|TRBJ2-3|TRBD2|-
CASSEQAGGLTDTQYF
TGTGCCAGCAGTGAACAAGCGGGAGGTTTGACAGATACGCAGTATTTT
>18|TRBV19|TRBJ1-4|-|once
CASSIPGQGYLTNEKLFF
TGTGCCAGTAGTATCCCCGGCCAGGGGTACTTAACTAATGAAAAACTGTTTTTT
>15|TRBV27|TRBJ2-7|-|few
CASSLSFQATYEQYF
TGTGCCAGCAGTTTATCGTTCCAGGCCACCTACGAGCAGTACTTC
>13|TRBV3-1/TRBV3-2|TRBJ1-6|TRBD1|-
CASSRLTGTPLHF
TGTGCCAGCAGCCGCTTGACAGGGACACCCCTCCACTTT
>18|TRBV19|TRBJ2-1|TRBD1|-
CASSSRLRLGQGNDEQFF
TGTGCCAGTAGTTCGAGGCTGAGGTTGGGACAGGGTAACGATGAGCAGTTCTTC
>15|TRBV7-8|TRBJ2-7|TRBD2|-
CASSWGSSGTHEQYF
TGTGCCAGCAGCTGGGGGTCTAGCGGGACCCACGAGCAGTACTTC
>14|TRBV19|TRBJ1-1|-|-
CASTFDRLRTEAFF
TGTGCCAGTACCTTCGACAGGTTGAGGACTGAAGCTTTCTTT
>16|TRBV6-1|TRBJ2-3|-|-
CASSALDAIATDTQYF
TGTGCCAGCAGTGCCTTGGATGCGATAGCGACAGATACGCAGTATTTT
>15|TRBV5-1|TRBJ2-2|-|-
CASSKSGTNTGELFF
TGCGCCAGCAGCAAATCAGGGACGAACACCGGGGAGCTGTTTTTT
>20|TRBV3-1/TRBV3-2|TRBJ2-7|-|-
CASSQVRGGSSAHITYEQYF
TGTGCCAGCAGCCAAGTTAGGGGGGGGTCGTCCGCCCACATTACCTACGAGCAGTACTTC
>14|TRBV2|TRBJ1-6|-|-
CASNRGIRGSPLHF
TGTGCCAGCAATCGGGGGATAAGGGGTTCACCCCTCCACTTT
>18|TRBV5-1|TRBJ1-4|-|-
CASSPRTQAGGTNEKLFF
TGCGCCAGCAGCCCCAGGACCCAGGCGGGGGGTACTAATGAAAAACTGTTTTTT
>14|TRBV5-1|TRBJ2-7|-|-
CASSGNRAFYEQYF
TGCGCCAGCAGCGGCAACAGGGCCTTCTACGAGCAGTACTTC
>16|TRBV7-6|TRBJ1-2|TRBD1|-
CASSSGTDWANYGYTF
TGTGCCAGCAGCTCTGGGACAGACTGGGCTAACTATGGCTACACCTTC
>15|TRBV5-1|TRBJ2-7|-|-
CASSLGTLTVYEQYF
TGCGCCAGCAGCTTGGGGACATTGACAGTCTACGAGCAGTACTTC
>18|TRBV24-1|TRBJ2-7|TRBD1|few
CATSDSISPGGRSYEQYF
TGTGCCACCAGTGATTCTATTTCCCCAGGGGGCAGATCCTACGAGCAGTACTTC
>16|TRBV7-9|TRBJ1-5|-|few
CASSLGGGMSNQPQHF
TGTGCCAGCAGCTTAGGAGGAGGAATGAGCAATCAGCCCCAGCATTTT
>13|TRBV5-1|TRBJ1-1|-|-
CASSLRGNTEAFF
TGCGCCAGCAGCCTCAGAGGGAACACTGAAGCTTTCTTT
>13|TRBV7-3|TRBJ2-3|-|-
CASSRTLSDTQYF
TGTGCCAGCAGCCGGACTCTCTCAGATACGCAGTATTTT
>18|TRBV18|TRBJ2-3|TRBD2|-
CASSPPGTSGRRSDAQYF
TGTGCCAGCTCACCACCCGGGACTAGCGGAAGAAGGTCGGATGCGCAGTATTTT
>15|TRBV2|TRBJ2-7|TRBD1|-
CASSERTGSSYEQYF
TGTGCCAGCAGTGAGCGGACAGGGAGCTCCTACGAGCAGTACTTC
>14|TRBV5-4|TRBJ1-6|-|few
CASSLAGDNSPLHF
TGTGCCAGCAGCTTGGCCGGTGATAATTCACCCCTCCACTTT
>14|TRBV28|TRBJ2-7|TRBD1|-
CASSYGDRGREQYF
TGTGCCAGCAGTTATGGGGACAGGGGGCGGGAGCAGTACTTC
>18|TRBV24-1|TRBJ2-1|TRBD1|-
CATSEHTGTGKLINEQFF
TGTGCCACCAGTGAGCACACTGGGACAGGGAAATTAATCAATGAGCAGTTCTTC